These T cell receptor beta chains were read from a single sample in a study of shared clonotypes between healthy human individuals. The protocol was immunoSEQ multiplex PCR, while the TCRdb copy is restricted to in-frame clones and leaves out a portion. The table shows more than 500,000 clones, with around 96% occurring only once. The sample taken for sequencing was naive CD8+ T cells sorted from blood. These receptors were taken from a woman in her twenties or thirties in good health. CDR3s leave out the opening cysteine and the closing phenylalanine or tryptophan. A D gene is named only where the DNA matches it firmly.

TRBV27	.	TRBJ2-3	ASSSWDTQY
TRBV13	.	TRBJ1-3	ASSQAPTGGNTIY
TRBV27	TRBD1	TRBJ2-5	ASSQTTGSQETQY
TRBV15	TRBD1	TRBJ1-4	ATSSRTGGEKLF
TRBV29-1	TRBD1	TRBJ2-3	SVPWTGADTQY
TRBV5-4	TRBD1	TRBJ1-4	ASGGQGANEKLF
TRBV14	TRBD1	TRBJ2-7	ASSQRRGTGGFYEQY
TRBV11-2	.	TRBJ1-1	ASSPSYNEAF
TRBV28	.	TRBJ1-4	ASSLWGRANEKLF
TRBV29-1	TRBD1	TRBJ2-7	SVEAKGQGYEQY
TRBV27	.	TRBJ2-3	ASSPLDRGPDTQY
TRBV4-1	.	TRBJ2-2	ASSQVTGNTGELF
TRBV15	TRBD2	TRBJ2-1	ATKEREGNNEQF